The present TCR beta chain was sequenced within a study of beta chain features in type 1 diabetes. About the study: Fewer than 110 million sorted cells were examined across all samples. Study-level points and caveats: The study found fewer insertions and more deletions at VDJ junctions in type 1 diabetes patients. Type 1 diabetes patients showed a moderate but significant shortening of TCRB CDR3s in all four CD4+ subsets.

Every isolated RNA sample was fully reverse transcribed, so sequencing captured expressed TCRB transcripts. Assay: immunoSEQ multiplex PCR; the TCRdb copy retains only in-frame clones and omits some. The sample shows roughly 150,000 clones, around 8% of them seen only once. The CDR3 loop spans 14 amino acids. V dropped 2 bases and J dropped 5 bases, with 12 bases sitting between them. Germline lookup yields CDR1 MNHEY and CDR2 SVGAGI. CD45RO/CCR7/CD25/CD127/CD95/CD27 sorting isolated CD4+ naive, central memory, regulatory and stem cell-like memory cells. In the case of this clone: The antigen remains undetermined.

The TCR comes from a woman between 40 and 50 years old with type 1 diabetes. The sample was central memory CD4+ T cells from blood. The V call is TRBV6-5, the J call TRBJ2-5; D might be TRBD2 (6 bases). The DNA of the CDR3 is TGTGCCAGCAGTTACGGCGGGGTTGTGGAGACCCAGTACTTC. The encoded protein is CASSYGGVVETQYF.